The rows below give T cell receptor beta chains drawn from one sample of a study of blood T cell repertoires in COVID-19. Measured with immunoSEQ multiplex PCR; TCRdb has only the in-frame clones, and not every one. The table shows 250,000 to 300,000 clones, with nearly 90% occurring only once. Specimen: PBMCs or T cells enriched from blood (not recorded which). The receptor set was obtained from a woman aged 45-60 years who had been exposed to COVID-19. The CDR3 runs from the conserved cysteine through the conserved F or W. The D gene is left open where the match is weak. Rows may omit the clone size; those that give it use once, few, many or a size class.

j_call cdr3_length v_call d_call clone_size cdr3_aa cdr3_nt
TRBJ1-2 15 TRBV5-1 TRBD1 NA CASSNLPETGDGYTF TGCGCCAGCAGCAACCTCCCCGAGACAGGGGATGGCTACACCTTC
TRBJ1-6 16 TRBV10-3 NA NA CAISDLKEGKGSPLHF TGTGCCATCAGTGATCTTAAGGAGGGGAAAGGATCACCCCTCCACTTT
TRBJ2-3 16 TRBV4-1 TRBD2 once CASSQASSGVTDTQYF TGCGCCAGCAGCCAAGCGTCTAGCGGGGTCACAGATACGCAGTATTTT
TRBJ2-7 11 TRBV12-3/TRBV12-4 NA NA CASSLGAEQYF TGTGCCAGCAGTTTAGGGGCCGAGCAGTACTTC
TRBJ1-2 15 TRBV30 NA NA CAWSEASRVRYGYTF TGTGCCTGGAGTGAGGCCTCCCGGGTCCGCTATGGCTACACCTTC
TRBJ1-2 14 TRBV2 NA NA CASSQTRREDGYTF TGTGCCAGCAGTCAAACCCGTCGTGAGGATGGCTACACCTTC
TRBJ1-3 17 TRBV29-1 NA NA CSVGYTGTAPERDTIYF TGCAGCGTAGGCTATACCGGGACTGCCCCTGAAAGAGACACCATATATTTT
TRBJ1-2 14 TRBV5-1 NA NA CASSLIEGNYGYTF TGCGCCAGCAGCTTGATTGAGGGAAACTATGGCTACACCTTC
TRBJ2-7 11 TRBV28 NA NA CASRSGTEQYF TGTGCCAGCAGGTCAGGGACTGAGCAGTACTTC
TRBJ2-7 12 TRBV2 NA NA CASSEGPYEQYF TGTGCCAGCAGTGAGGGGCCCTACGAGCAGTACTTC
TRBJ2-7 15 TRBV3-1/TRBV3-2 NA NA CASSQGLLAGHEQYF TGTGCCAGCAGCCAAGGTCTCCTGGCGGGCCACGAGCAGTACTTC
TRBJ2-2 16 TRBV2 NA once CASKLAGQGWSGELFF TGTGCCAGCAAACTAGCGGGACAGGGATGGTCCGGGGAGCTGTTTTTT
TRBJ2-7 15 TRBV27 NA NA CASRSSDRHWYEQYF TGTGCCAGCAGATCTTCAGACAGGCATTGGTACGAGCAGTACTTC
TRBJ2-7 12 TRBV10-2 NA NA CASSPDSYEQYF TGCGCCAGCAGTCCGGACAGCTACGAGCAGTACTTC
TRBJ1-6 15 TRBV7-2 TRBD1 NA CASSLDSGGNSPLHF TGTGCCAGCAGCTTAGATTCAGGGGGTAATTCACCCCTCCACTTT
TRBJ2-5 14 TRBV5-1 TRBD2 NA CASTVLGGGETQYF TGCGCCAGCACGGTACTGGGGGGAGGGGAGACCCAGTACTTC
TRBJ2-4 16 TRBV2 TRBD1 NA CASSVGQGVTKNIQYF TGTGCCAGCAGCGTAGGACAGGGGGTAACCAAAAACATTCAGTACTTC
TRBJ2-1 15 TRBV18 TRBD1 NA CASSPRDRVANEQFF TGTGCCAGCTCCCCTAGGGACAGGGTTGCCAATGAGCAGTTCTTC
TRBJ2-3 16 TRBV7-2 NA NA CASSFGGGQSTDTQYF TGTGCCAGCAGCTTTGGTGGCGGGCAAAGCACAGATACGCAGTATTTT
TRBJ2-3 13 TRBV4-1 NA NA CASSQAGTDTQYF TGCGCCAGCAGCCAAGCCGGCACAGATACGCAGTATTTT
TRBJ2-1 15 TRBV4-1 NA NA CASSPRGISGNEQFF TGCGCCAGCAGCCCCCGAGGAATTAGCGGCAATGAGCAGTTCTTC
TRBJ1-4 14 TRBV7-9 TRBD1 NA CASSTRTGSEKLFF TGTGCCAGCAGCACGAGGACAGGCTCCGAAAAACTGTTTTTT
TRBJ1-2 14 TRBV28 TRBD1 NA CASIQGQGNYGYTF TGTGCCAGCATTCAAGGACAGGGCAACTATGGCTACACCTTC
TRBJ2-7 13 TRBV12-5 TRBD1 NA CASGVDRAYEQYF TGTGCTAGTGGTGTCGACAGGGCCTACGAGCAGTACTTC
TRBJ2-1 15 TRBV5-6 TRBD2 once CASSPTSGGAGEQFF TGTGCCAGCAGCCCAACTAGCGGGGGGGCCGGTGAGCAGTTCTTC
TRBJ1-6 14 TRBV11-2 NA NA CASHPYSRNSPLHF TGTGCCAGCCACCCTTACTCACGCAACTCACCCCTCCACTTT
TRBJ1-6 14 TRBV11-2 NA NA CASSLEIGGGSLHF TGTGCCAGCAGCTTAGAAATTGGGGGCGGCTCCCTCCACTTT
TRBJ1-1 15 TRBV6-5 NA NA CASSYSTAGNAEAFF TGTGCCAGCAGTTACTCGACGGCAGGGAACGCTGAAGCTTTCTTT
TRBJ2-5 16 TRBV5-1 TRBD1 once CASSLAFGQGDETQYF TGCGCCAGCAGCTTGGCGTTTGGACAGGGGGATGAGACCCAGTACTTC
TRBJ2-2 18 TRBV5-1 TRBD2 NA CASSSGLAGGLNTGELFF TGCGCCAGCAGCTCCGGACTAGCGGGGGGGCTCAACACCGGGGAGCTGTTTTTT
TRBJ2-2 14 TRBV2 NA NA CASSDSRIVGELFF TGTGCCAGCAGTGATTCGCGGATCGTCGGGGAGCTGTTTTTT
TRBJ1-4 12 TRBV6-5 NA NA CAAYSLNEKLFF TGTGCCGCTTACAGCCTAAATGAAAAACTGTTTTTT
TRBJ2-3 14 TRBV12-2 NA NA CASTGGPWSDTQYF TGTGCATCAACGGGGGGGCCTTGGTCAGATACGCAGTATTTT
TRBJ1-5 17 TRBV19 NA once CASSIVRGKKGNQPQHF TGTGCCAGTAGTATAGTCCGAGGGAAAAAGGGCAATCAGCCCCAGCATTTT
TRBJ2-5 13 TRBV18 TRBD1 NA CASSLRTGETQYF TGTGCCAGCTCACTTAGGACAGGAGAGACCCAGTACTTC
TRBJ1-2 15 TRBV28 TRBD1 NA CASSLRDRTHYGYTF TGTGCCAGCAGTTTAAGGGACAGGACCCACTATGGCTACACCTTC
TRBJ2-2 16 TRBV25-1 TRBD1 NA CASTSPGGVSTGELFF TGTGCCAGCACCTCTCCAGGGGGCGTAAGCACCGGGGAGCTGTTTTTT
TRBJ2-7 15 TRBV24-1 NA NA CATSEVREATYEQYF TGTGCCACCAGTGAGGTCAGGGAAGCCACCTACGAGCAGTACTTC
TRBJ1-5 14 TRBV19 NA few CASTILFSNQPQHF TGTGCCAGTACTATTCTTTTTAGCAATCAGCCCCAGCATTTT
TRBJ2-4 14 TRBV30 NA NA CAWSVLQGKNIQYF TGTGCCTGGAGTGTACTCCAGGGGAAAAACATTCAGTACTTC
TRBJ1-2 12 TRBV30 NA NA CAWSISPGGYTF TGTGCCTGGAGTATTTCTCCAGGTGGCTACACCTTC
TRBJ2-7 12 TRBV5-1 NA NA CASKDSSYEQYF TGCGCCAGCAAGGACAGCTCCTACGAGCAGTACTTC
TRBJ1-2 15 TRBV5-1 TRBD1 NA CASSLGDRANYGYTF TGCGCCAGCAGCTTGGGGGACAGGGCAAACTATGGCTACACCTTC
TRBJ2-7 13 TRBV12-3/TRBV12-4 NA NA CASSLSTAYEQYF TGTGCCAGCAGTTTGTCGACAGCCTACGAGCAGTACTTC
TRBJ1-5 14 TRBV7-6 TRBD1 NA CASSSDRGNQPQHF TGTGCCAGCAGCTCCGACAGGGGCAATCAGCCCCAGCATTTT
TRBJ1-1 15 TRBV15 NA NA CATSRDRGSGTEAFF TGTGCCACCAGCAGAGATCGTGGGTCAGGCACTGAAGCTTTCTTT
TRBJ1-2 14 TRBV2 TRBD1 NA CASTKQGADYGYTF TGTGCCAGCACGAAACAGGGGGCAGACTATGGCTACACCTTC
TRBJ2-1 15 TRBV15 NA NA CATSSLSGPEKEQFF TGTGCCACCAGCTCATTAAGCGGCCCCGAGAAAGAGCAGTTCTTC
TRBJ2-3 15 TRBV5-1 NA once CASSPLWGGPDTQYF TGCGCCAGCAGCCCCTTGTGGGGGGGGCCGGATACGCAGTATTTT